This TCR beta chain was sequenced in a study of immune evolution from preneoplasia to lung adenocarcinoma. This clone was found once. Its antigen is not known. Measured with immunoSEQ multiplex PCR; TCRdb has only the in-frame clones, and not every one. This table has about 7,000 clones, roughly three quarters appearing once. Whole-study results and caveats: Later-stage lesions seemingly showed higher T cell density and diversity than normal lung. From normal lung to invasive adenocarcinoma, top clone frequencies appeared to decrease.

Unmatched junction bases numbered 9, after V lost 6 bases and J lost 5 bases. The germline V gene encodes CDR1 MNHNY and CDR2 SVGAGI (reference sequence). This CDR3 has 15 residues. The J gene is TRBJ1-5, the V gene TRBV6-6, with TRBD1 matching 8 bases. The receptor comes from a person aged 65-85 years with lung adenocarcinoma. What was sequenced was FFPE adjacent normal lung tissue. In DNA, the CDR3 is TGTGCCAGCAGCTTTAAACCAGGGGGCGATCAGCCCCAGCATTTT. Amino acid sequence: CASSFKPGGDQPQHF.